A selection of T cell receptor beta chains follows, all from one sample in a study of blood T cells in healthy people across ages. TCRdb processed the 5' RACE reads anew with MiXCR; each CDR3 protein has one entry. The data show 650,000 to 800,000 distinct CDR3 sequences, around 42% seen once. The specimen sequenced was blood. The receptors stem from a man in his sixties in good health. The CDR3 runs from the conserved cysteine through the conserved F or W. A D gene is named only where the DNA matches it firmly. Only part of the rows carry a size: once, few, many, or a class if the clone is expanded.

CDR3nt: TGTGCCAGCAGACTGGACAGGGGGGAGCAAGAGACCCAGTACTTC; CDR3aa: CASRLDRGEQETQYF; j_gene: TRBJ2-5; abundance: -; d_gene: TRBD1; v_gene: TRBV6-5
CDR3nt: TGCAGTGCTAGAGTTCAGTCTAGGGACACTGAAGCTTTCTTT; CDR3aa: CSARVQSRDTEAFF; j_gene: TRBJ1-1; abundance: -; d_gene: -; v_gene: TRBV20-1
CDR3nt: TGTGCCAGCAGCGGAACCGGGACAGGGGATGAAAAACTGTTTTTT; CDR3aa: CASSGTGTGDEKLFF; j_gene: TRBJ1-4; abundance: -; d_gene: TRBD1; v_gene: TRBV9
CDR3nt: TGTGCCAGCAGCCAGACCGGGACAGGGGTATCCGGCAGTGAGCAGTTCTTC; CDR3aa: CASSQTGTGVSGSEQFF; j_gene: TRBJ2-1; abundance: -; d_gene: TRBD1; v_gene: TRBV7-2
CDR3nt: TGTGCCAGCAGCCCAGACCGTGGATTCACCCAGTACTTC; CDR3aa: CASSPDRGFTQYF; j_gene: TRBJ2-5; abundance: -; d_gene: -; v_gene: TRBV7-9
CDR3nt: TGTGCCAGCAGTTTCAAGTCGTCTCGACACGAGCAGTACTTC; CDR3aa: CASSFKSSRHEQYF; j_gene: TRBJ2-7; abundance: few; d_gene: -; v_gene: TRBV27
CDR3nt: TGTGCCAGCAGCGTAGGTCTTCGGGGGCGGCACACAGATACGCAGTATTTT; CDR3aa: CASSVGLRGRHTDTQYF; j_gene: TRBJ2-3; abundance: -; d_gene: -; v_gene: TRBV9
CDR3nt: TGTGCCATAGCCTACGGGACAGGGGAAGAGACCCAGTACTTC; CDR3aa: CAIAYGTGEETQYF; j_gene: TRBJ2-5; abundance: -; d_gene: TRBD1; v_gene: TRBV10-3
CDR3nt: TGTGCCAGCGCTCACGGGGGAACAGATACGCAGTATTTT; CDR3aa: CASAHGGTDTQYF; j_gene: TRBJ2-3; abundance: -; d_gene: -; v_gene: TRBV9
CDR3nt: TGTGCCAGCAGCTTAGGAGTGGGCAGAAGGGGGACCGGGGAGCTGTTTTTT; CDR3aa: CASSLGVGRRGTGELFF; j_gene: TRBJ2-2; abundance: -; d_gene: -; v_gene: TRBV7-2
CDR3nt: TGTGCCAGCAGTCGTATAGCGGGGGTAAACACCGGGGAGCTGTTTTTT; CDR3aa: CASSRIAGVNTGELFF; j_gene: TRBJ2-2; abundance: -; d_gene: TRBD2; v_gene: TRBV2
CDR3nt: TGTGCCAGCAGTTTAGTCGGGGCAAGGGGCTACACCTTC; CDR3aa: CASSLVGARGYTF; j_gene: TRBJ1-2; abundance: few; d_gene: -; v_gene: TRBV12-3/TRBV12-4
CDR3nt: TGTGCCAGCAGCCAGGCCCAGCACAGTTCACCCCTCCACTTT; CDR3aa: CASSQAQHSSPLHF; j_gene: TRBJ1-6; abundance: -; d_gene: -; v_gene: TRBV2